The rows below give T cell receptor beta chains drawn from one sample of a study of identifying expanded T cells in peripheral blood. The table came from immunoSEQ multiplex PCR; TCRdb's copy has only in-frame clones and leaves some out. The sample holds around 120,000 clones; approximately 84% are singletons and the top ten take 3.3%. The sequencing input was blood. The receptor source for this set is a person between 18 and 70 years old in good health. Both conserved end residues are part of each CDR3.

CDR3 protein,V gene,J gene
CASSDQTTDTQYF,TRBV6-5,TRBJ2-3
CASSLIRGLYNEQFF,TRBV5-8,TRBJ2-1
CASSQDLAVNYGYTF,TRBV4-1,TRBJ1-2
CASSIGAGGEQFF,TRBV7-2,TRBJ2-1
CASSTTPADEAFF,TRBV7-9,TRBJ1-1
CASSVTLWSRDGGAGNTEAFF,TRBV9,TRBJ1-1
CSIGGGFSTDTQYF,TRBV29-1,TRBJ2-3
CATSRDRSAFSNQPQHF,TRBV15,TRBJ1-5
CASSPERTGSFEGYGYTF,TRBV5-6,TRBJ1-2
CASSRGGPLDEQYF,TRBV6-5,TRBJ2-7
CASSPQTLAGSTDTQYF,TRBV4-3,TRBJ2-3
CAISESLGDRGQNTGELFF,TRBV10-3,TRBJ2-2
CASRNTGIDYEQYF,TRBV6-6,TRBJ2-7
CASSLAGGAPKAFF,TRBV7-9,TRBJ1-1
CAWSGQPGGSPLHF,TRBV30,TRBJ1-6
CASSASGGDHGYTF,TRBV9,TRBJ1-2
CASSPGTSGKYEQYF,TRBV7-6,TRBJ2-7
CASTLVGGFEDQPQHF,TRBV7-9,TRBJ1-5
CASSQDQRAPRLGTGELFF,TRBV2,TRBJ2-2
CAPGEGALRCQHF,TRBV5-4,TRBJ1-5
CASLDLGQGAVGELFF,TRBV27,TRBJ2-2
CASSSGTDVYGGFF,TRBV5-6,TRBJ1-1
CASSKDIFRDGRYGYTF,TRBV19,TRBJ1-2
CSVWTGSYNEQFF,TRBV29-1,TRBJ2-1
CASSSLTGTPSTDTQYF,TRBV2,TRBJ2-3
CASSTRDRDIQYF,TRBV19,TRBJ2-4